This T cell receptor (beta chain) was captured in a study of regulatory T cells in long-lasting Graves disease. At the level of the study: Graves' cases, newly diagnosed, had used antithyroid drugs under 3 months. General study points: Thyroid tissue was not studied; only peripheral blood was.

Time point noted: newly diagnosed GD, antithyroid drugs for less than 3 months. Extracted RNA from PBMCs served as the source of the TCR library. To make TCR beta libraries, researchers used iRepertoire HTBI primers and Arm-PCR of CDR3 regions. Each CDR3 protein is one row after TCRdb ran MiXCR on the multiplex PCR reads. The sample comprises roughly 400,000 distinct CDR3 sequences, roughly 15% of which are singletons, and approximately 8% rests with the top ten. On this clonotype: What it binds is unknown. Relative to the germline gene, one junction end is altered; a read error may explain this.

This CDR3 region has 12 residues. Germline-derived CDR1 and CDR2 are SEHNR and FQNEAQ (reference sequence). Another study also made use of these data, one on T cells in Graves' hyperthyroidism and ophthalmopathy. That paper notes: In patients aged 18 to 65, hyperthyroidism was newly diagnosed, with duration under 2 months. Uncontrolled infection, other autoimmune disease, pregnancy or lactation excluded patients.

The receptor was derived from a middle-aged woman with Graves disease. V and J are TRBV7-9 and TRBJ1-2, with no clear D. The material sequenced was peripheral blood mononuclear cells (PBMCs), taken at new diagnosis, from a patient treated with antithyroid drugs. DNA for the CDR3: TGTGCCAGAAGCTTAGCTGGGGATGGCTACACCTTC. Its protein product is CARSLAGDGYTF.